This T cell receptor beta chain was identified in a study of blood T cell repertoires in COVID-19. Study in general: Specimens from acute and convalescent COVID-19 originated in the United States, Italy and Spain. The cDNA or gDNA used as material had been derived from T cells, B-cell-depleted T cells, or PBMCs.

Original handling: It was from reference gene primer amplification that nucleated cell counts were estimated. Sequencing used immunoSEQ multiplex PCR; TCRdb keeps in-frame clones, though not all of them. D and trimming come from the DNA, and the V and J calls and clone size come from that table. Found here are approximately 150,000 clones, around 77% of them singletons; the top ten hold over 6.5%. The CDR3 is 16 amino acids. CDR1 is MNHEY, CDR2 SVGAGI, per germline. Unmatched junction bases numbered 7, after V lost 2 bases and J lost 4 bases. V usage is TRBV6-5 and J usage is TRBJ2-1; 8 bases fit TRBD2. Sequencing was done on a sample of peripheral blood. The sequence was collected from a man aged 50-59 years with active or convalescent COVID-19. CDR3 nucleotide sequence: TGTGCCAGCAGTTACGCGGGAGGTTCGGGGTACAATGAGCAGTTCTTC. It yields the protein CASSYAGGSGYNEQFF.